This T cell receptor (beta chain) was sequenced in a study of blood T cells in healthy people across ages (dated by TCRdb to between 2015 and 2016). Regarding the study in general: Template switching captured roughly one uniquely barcoded TCR beta cDNA molecule per two T cells in model experiments. Age-related changes in TCR beta repertoire diversity were measured in the study by deep sequencing normalized with unique cDNA molecular identifiers. Four age groups were formed from the donors: young (average 16 years), middle-aged (roughly 38), aged (approximately 60) and long-lived (about 75). Donors of different ages were randomly distributed across sequencing lanes to avoid experimental bias. For two donors (one aged 18 to 29 and one aged 80 or older), the study analyzed two additional independent replicas of 1 million unique cDNA reads from the same blood draw.

The donors were roughly 40 Caucasian individuals from Russia, aged about 6 to 100 years, who were systemically healthy. Each donor gave around 9.5 milliliters of peripheral blood, collected into EDTA-treated Vacutainer tubes. PBMCs were isolated by Ficoll-Paque density-gradient centrifugation, with at least 7 million obtained per sample. Trizol reagent was used to extract total RNA from PBMCs, with at least 6 micrograms per sample. For every donor, flow cytometry on a PBMC aliquot measured the percentage of naive CD45RAhigh/CD27high T cells. Comments on this clonotype: Its antigen is not yet known. Base quality data are lacking; no much larger clone is found one base away.

Summary of the overall study and its limitations: Since profiling was done on bulk unsorted PBMCs, naive and antigen-experienced compartments could not be conclusively compared. As age increased, observed TCR beta diversity per million T cells dropped in a roughly linear way, and a significant reduction was already evident by age about 40. Estimates of total diversity from one million sequenced T cells were regarded as lower bounds and underestimates. The percentage of naive T cells measured by flow cytometry correlated strongly with observed TCR beta diversity. Because donor CMV infection status was unknown, age-related changes in expanded clonotypes were potentially confounded. The long-lived group showed more naive CD4+ T cells, fewer expanded clones and increased TCR diversity than the aged group, suggesting age selection.

Library creation used 5' RACE. The second PCR ran for about 6 to 12 cycles and used a J-beta primer mix along with a sample-barcoded 5' primer. A template-switch 5' adaptor carrying 12 random nucleotides introduced a unique molecular identifier onto each TCR beta cDNA molecule. At least 3 million CDR3-containing paired-end reads were obtained from each sample. First-strand cDNA was synthesized from all RNA with the Mint cDNA synthesis kit, primed by a TRBC-specific oligonucleotide. All cDNA was treated with uracil-DNA glycosylase and then went through a first 18-cycle PCR with the universal primers M1SS and BC2_uni_R. The authors' pipeline ran thus. For normalization, 1 million high-quality reads, each with a distinct molecular identifier, were randomly selected from each sample. Instead of being binned into consensus sequences, reads with shared molecular identifiers were discarded. CDR3 identification, clonotype clustering and error correction used MiTCR with a Q25 quality threshold and the strictest error-elimination algorithm. A nonparametric unseen species model with Euler transformation was used to estimate a lower bound on total TCR beta diversity. TCRdb redid the processing of the public reads, applying fastp at Q25 and MiXCR, and retained in-frame beta chains. Rows with one shared CDR3 protein collapse into an entry with the most common genes and DNA. TCRdb assigned the V and J calls; the authors' analysis was not used. For this sample the table gives 1.5 million to 2 million distinct CDR3 sequences, of which roughly two fifths were detected only once. The ten most abundant clones make up 23% of the sample.

Sample: blood. This clonotype originated in a human donor in good health.

The DNA reads as follows: TGCGCCAGCAGCTTAAACTTACAGGGATCCACTGAAGCTTTCTTT. Protein translation: CASSLNLQGSTEAFF. The V gene is TRBV5-1 and the J gene is TRBJ1-1; a weak D assignment points to TRBD1 (6 bases agree). Inclusive of the bounding cysteine and phenylalanine, the CDR3 is 15 residues long. This entry keeps only the CDR3 DNA: 45 bases, framed from base 1. The junction carries 15 bases between V and J, which are trimmed by 2 bases and 4 bases respectively. The germline V gene yields SGHRS for CDR1 and YFSETQ for CDR2.